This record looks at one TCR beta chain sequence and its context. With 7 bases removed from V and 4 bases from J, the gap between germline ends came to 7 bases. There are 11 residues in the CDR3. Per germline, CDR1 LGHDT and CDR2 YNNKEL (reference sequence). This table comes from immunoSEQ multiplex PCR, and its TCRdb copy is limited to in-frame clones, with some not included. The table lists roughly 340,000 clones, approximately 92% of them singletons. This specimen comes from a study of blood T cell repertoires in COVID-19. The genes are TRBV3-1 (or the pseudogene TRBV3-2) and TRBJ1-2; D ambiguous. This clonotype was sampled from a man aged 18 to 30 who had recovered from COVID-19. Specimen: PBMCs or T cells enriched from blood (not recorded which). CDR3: CASIGSYGYTF. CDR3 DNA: TGTGCCAGCATTGGGAGCTATGGCTACACCTTC.